This entry lists 15 T cell receptor beta chains sequenced from one sample in a study of blood T cell repertoires in COVID-19. Sequencing was performed with immunoSEQ multiplex PCR; in TCRdb, only in-frame clones are kept and a portion is missing. Of roughly 220,000 clones in the sample, about 80% were seen once. The sample taken for sequencing was PBMCs or T cells enriched from blood (not recorded which). Source of these receptors: a man aged 40-49 years who had recovered from COVID-19.

This clone was detected once. V usage is TRBV5-1 and J usage is TRBJ1-1; 7 positions match TRBD1. The CDR3 has 17 residues. Trimming cost V 0 bases and J 0 bases; bases outside gene matches: 8. Germline CDR1 SGHRS, CDR2 YFSETQ. The chain's CDR3 is CASSLAWDSYLNTEAFF. CDR3 bases: TGCGCCAGCAGCTTGGCATGGGACAGCTACTTGAACACTGAAGCTTTCTTT.

V usage is TRBV4-2 and J usage is TRBJ2-7; 10 nucleotides match TRBD2. V was clipped by 4 bases and J by 1 base; unmatched bases: 10. The CDR3 consists of 17 residues. Germline V lookup: CDR1 LGHNA, CDR2 YNFKEQ. The CDR3 DNA reads TGTGCCAGCAGCCGCAATAGCGGGGGGCCCCTATCCTACGAGCAGTACTTC. Amino acid sequence: CASSRNSGGPLSYEQYF.

The J gene is TRBJ1-2, the V gene TRBV28; 7 bases are shared with TRBD1. V lost 7 bases, J lost 1 base, and 6 bases stayed unmatched. CDR3 length: 14 residues. Germline V gene lookup returns CDR1 MDHEN and CDR2 SYDVKM. CDR3: CASTEGQLNYGYTF. DNA for the CDR3: TGTGCCAGCACGGAGGGACAGCTTAACTATGGCTACACCTTC.

This clone was picked up a small number of times. The V call is TRBV2, the J call TRBJ2-6, with D tentatively TRBD1 (5 bases). Trimming removed 7 bases at V and 6 bases at J, with 13 bases between. This CDR3 is built from 14 residues. Germline V CDR1 and CDR2: SNHLY, FYNNEI. The CDR3 is CASNSQGKANVLTF. CDR3 DNA: TGTGCCAGCAACAGCCAGGGTAAGGCCAACGTCCTGACTTTC.

This clone was detected only once. V gene TRBV5-1 combines with J gene TRBJ2-1, with TRBD2 identical over 9 bases. This CDR3 has 14 residues. Germline trimming cut 4 bases from V and 4 bases from J; bases unmatched to any gene: 3. Germline-derived CDR1 and CDR2 are SGHRS and YFSETQ. This chain's CDR3 is CASSPGLAYNEQFF. The CDR3 DNA sequence: TGCGCCAGCAGCCCCGGACTAGCGTACAATGAGCAGTTCTTC. The full variable domain, in which reference TRBV5-1 and TRBJ2-1 provide the parts outside the CDR3, is KAGVTQTPRYLIKTRGQQVTLSCSPISGHRSVSWYQQTPGQGLQFLFEYFSETQRNKGNFPGRFSGRQFSNSRSEMNVSTLELGDSALYLCASSPGLAYNEQFFGPGTRLTVL.

The rearrangement links TRBV18 to TRBJ1-3; 9 bases align to TRBD1. The CDR3 loop spans 18 amino acids. The V gene's germline CDR1 is KGHSH and CDR2 LQKENI. V gave up 3 bases and J gave up 1 base; unmatched junction bases: 10. CDR3 DNA: TGTGCCAGCTCACCGGCTCCACAGGGGGCTAAATCTGGAAACACCATATATTTT. Its translation: CASSPAPQGAKSGNTIYF.

The gene calls are TRBV5-1 and TRBJ1-1, with 7 nucleotides matching TRBD1. This CDR3 region has 15 residues. CDR1 is SGHRS, CDR2 YFSETQ, per germline. V was clipped by 4 bases and J by 1 base; unmatched bases: 7. CDR3 in amino acids: CASSRGTAENTEAFF. The CDR3 bases are TGCGCCAGCAGCCGTGGGACAGCGGAGAACACTGAAGCTTTCTTT.

CDR3 DNA: TGTGCCAGCAGCCAACCAAGGACTAGCGGATACAATGAGCAGTTCTTC. Translating it yields CASSQPRTSGYNEQFF. V usage is TRBV14 and J usage is TRBJ2-1; TRBD2 aligns across 10 bases. V was clipped by 2 bases and J by 4 bases; unmatched bases: 5. Germline V lookup: CDR1 SGHDN, CDR2 FVKESK. The CDR3 runs 16 residues. The variable domain in full, completed from reference TRBV14 and TRBJ2-1, reads EAGVTQFPSHSVIEKGQTVTLRCDPISGHDNLYWYRRVMGKEIKFLLHFVKESKQDESGMPNNRFLAERTGGTYSTLKVQPAELEDSGVYFCASSQPRTSGYNEQFFGPGTRLTVL.

With regard to this clone: Within the sample, other DNA sequences also encode this same CDR3. This chain joins TRBV18 and TRBJ1-4, with 9 bases that match TRBD1. This CDR3 is 14 amino acids long. V lost 6 bases to trimming and J lost 6 bases; unmatched junction nucleotides: 5. CDR1 and CDR2 (germline): KGHSH, LQKENI. The CDR3 is CASSPRTGDEKLFF. CDR3 coding DNA: TGTGCCAGCTCGCCCCGGACAGGGGATGAAAAACTGTTTTTT.

This clone was seen more than once but under ten times. This sequence joins TRBV4-3 and TRBJ1-5; tentatively, D is TRBD1 (5 bases). With 2 bases removed from V and 4 bases from J, the gap between germline ends came to 15 bases. Germline V gene data show CDR1 as LGHNA and CDR2 as YSLEER. The length of the CDR3 is 16 residues. This chain's CDR3 is CASSQPPGECNQPQHF. The CDR3 DNA sequence: TGCGCCAGCAGCCAACCTCCGGGGGAATGTAATCAGCCCCAGCATTTT.

The V gene is TRBV12-3 or TRBV12-4, the J gene TRBJ2-5; TRBD2 is a possible D gene (5 bases). Trimming shortened V by 10 bases and J by 4 bases, and 13 bases separated the two germline ends. The CDR3 covers 12 residues. This chain's CDR3 is CATSPEGETQYF. The CDR3 region has the DNA TGTGCCACCTCCCCCGAGGGAGAGACCCAGTACTTC.

This sequence joins TRBV30 and TRBJ1-3; 8 bases agree with TRBD1. CDR1 is GTSNPN, CDR2 SVGIG, per germline (reference sequence). The CDR3 is made up of 14 amino acids. V lost 5 bases and J lost 4; bases outside the gene matches: 7. As DNA, the CDR3 is TGTGCCTGGGCCCCCAGGGGGCGAGGAAACACCATATATTTT. Translating gives CAWAPRGRGNTIYF.

The V call is TRBV4-1, the J call TRBJ2-3; 9 nucleotides line up with TRBD2. V lost 0 bases, J lost 3 bases, and 10 bases stayed unmatched. Per the germline V gene, CDR1 is MGHRA and CDR2 is YSYEKL. The CDR3 extends over 18 amino acids. The DNA for the CDR3 is TGCGCCAGCAGCCAAGATAGTTTTGCGGGAGGGCGGACAGATACGCAGTATTTT. Amino acid sequence: CASSQDSFAGGRTDTQYF.

This clone is a singleton in its sample. The chain has TRBV11-2 and TRBJ2-3; perhaps TRBD2 as D (6 bases). Germline V lookup: CDR1 SGHAT, CDR2 FQNNGV. The germline V and J ends were trimmed by 3 bases and 1 base, with 20 bases remaining between them. CDR3 length: 18 amino acids. The CDR3 reads CASSFLVSRRRGTDTQYF. CDR3 DNA: TGTGCCAGCAGCTTTCTGGTATCACGACGGAGGGGCACAGATACGCAGTATTTT.

This clone was found a few times. The chain combines TRBV5-5 with TRBJ2-7; D may be TRBD1 (5 bases). The germline V gene has CDR1 SGHKS and CDR2 YYEKEE (reference sequence). The CDR3 runs to 15 residues. Trimming shortened V by 7 bases and J by 4 bases, and 21 bases separated the two germline ends. This CDR3 is CASSAGPGSQYEQYF. The CDR3 bases are TGTGCCAGCTCGGCCGGGCCAGGGTCTCAGTACGAGCAGTACTTC.